This TCR beta chain was profiled in a study of blood T cells in healthy people across ages. CDR3 length: 16 amino acids. Germline CDR1 MDHEN, CDR2 SYDVKM. V was clipped by 6 bases and J by 6 bases; unmatched bases: 7. PCR was performed a second time for roughly 7 to 12 cycles using a sample-barcoded 5' primer and a J-beta primer mix. Using its own MiXCR run on the 5' RACE reads, TCRdb lists one record per CDR3 protein. The sample lists approximately 730,000 distinct CDR3 sequences, roughly 53% seen once, with approximately 41% in the top ten. This TCR was sampled from a man older than 75 in good health. This chain links TRBV28 with TRBJ2-4, with 14 positions matching TRBD2. The sequencing input was blood. DNA for the CDR3: TGTGCCAGCAGCCAACCCGGGACTAGCGGGAGAAACATTCAGTACTTC. Amino acid sequence: CASSQPGTSGRNIQYF.